Shown below are 23 T cell receptor beta chains from a single sample sequenced in a study of early stage breast cancer tumors. Clones were sequenced by immunoSEQ multiplex PCR, and TCRdb holds only the in-frame ones, with some missing. The sample carries around 53,000 clones, around nine tenths recorded once. Material: blood. Receptor source: a person aged 65-85 years with breast cancer.

V usage is TRBV7-3 and J usage is TRBJ1-1; D gene ambiguous. This CDR3 has 13 amino acids. The V end was cut by 5 bases, the J end by 0 bases, with 7 bases between. In germline, CDR1 is SGHTA, CDR2 FQGTGA. The CDR3 spells CASSPTVNTEAFF. The CDR3, as DNA: TGTGCCAGCAGCCCAACGGTGAACACTGAAGCTTTCTTT.

The chain combines TRBV29-1 with TRBJ2-5, with D perhaps matching TRBD1 (6 bases). The CDR3 has 13 residues. Germline CDR1 is SQVTM and CDR2 is ANQGSEA. V shed 8 bases and J shed 1 base, with 14 bases lying between them. The CDR3 region is CSMTGTSQETQYF. The CDR3 DNA sequence: TGCAGCATGACCGGGACAAGCCAAGAGACCCAGTACTTC.

The chain links TRBV19 to TRBJ2-7; 7 nucleotides agree with TRBD1. The germline V gene has CDR1 LNHDA and CDR2 SQIVND (reference sequence). This CDR3 has 14 residues. V gave up 6 bases and J gave up 2 bases; unmatched junction bases: 7. CDR3 loop: CASSTRTGPYEQYF. Written as DNA, the CDR3 is TGTGCCAGTAGCACACGGACAGGTCCCTACGAGCAGTACTTC.

V is TRBV18 and J is TRBJ1-4; no firm D call. Looked up from germline, CDR1 is KGHSH and CDR2 is LQKENI. The ends were cut back, 2 bases at V and 4 bases at J, with 8 bases in the middle. CDR3 length equals 14 residues. The CDR3 nucleotides are TGTGCCAGCTCACCAGAGAGAATTAATGAAAAACTGTTTTTT. It specifies CASSPERINEKLFF.

V usage is TRBV5-1 and J usage is TRBJ1-5; D not resolved. V lost 0 bases to trimming and J lost 2 bases, with 12 bases between them. Germline-derived CDR1 and CDR2 are SGHRS and YFSETQ. This CDR3 is built from 16 residues. The CDR3 region is CASSLGISEGNQPQHF. CDR3 nucleotides: TGCGCCAGCAGCTTGGGCATTTCGGAGGGCAATCAGCCCCAGCATTTT.

V is TRBV1 and J is TRBJ2-1; TRBD2, the D gene given by the table, was not confirmed from the DNA. TRBV1 is a pseudogene segment. The CDR3 totals 16 residues. The CDR3 loop is CTSSQVSLAGDNEQFF. Here the CDR3 DNA reads TGCACCAGCAGCCAAGTAAGTCTAGCGGGAGACAATGAGCAGTTCTTC.

The CDR3 coding sequence is TGTGCCAGCAGCTTCCCCGGGACACCCTATGGCTACACCTTC. Translating it yields CASSFPGTPYGYTF. The chain employs TRBV5-4 and TRBJ1-2; TRBD1 is a possible D gene (6 bases). This CDR3 region has 14 residues. Trimming removed 2 bases at V and 4 bases at J, with 12 bases between. Looked up from germline, CDR1 is SGHNT and CDR2 is YYREEE (reference sequence).

The chain is built from TRBV27 and TRBJ1-5; 10 positions match TRBD1. Germline CDR1 and CDR2: MNHEY and SMNVEV (reference sequence). J gave up 4 bases and V 6 bases, and 3 bases lay outside the gene matches. The CDR3 length is 14 residues. The DNA for the CDR3 is TGTGCCAGCAGGACAGGGGGCATGAATCAGCCCCAGCATTTT. Its translation is CASRTGGMNQPQHF.

In this sample, this clone turned up once. V is TRBV28 and J is TRBJ1-1, with D tentatively TRBD1 (6 bases). The germline V gene encodes CDR1 MDHEN and CDR2 SYDVKM. CDR3 length equals 12 residues. Trimming removed 3 bases from V and 8 bases from J, with 10 bases in between. CDR3 DNA sequence: TGTGCCAGCAGTTTCCCTGGACAGGAAGCTTTCTTT. Protein: CASSFPGQEAFF.

This sequence joins TRBV5-1 and TRBJ1-6; TRBD1 aligns across 8 bases. With 4 bases clipped from V and 7 bases from J, the junction kept 7 bases outside the gene matches. Germline CDR1 reads SGHRS; CDR2 reads YFSETQ. This CDR3 is 15 amino acids long. The CDR3 nucleotides are TGCGCCAGCAGCGCAGGGGGCCTCTCGAATTCACCCCTCCACTTT. Protein product: CASSAGGLSNSPLHF. Full variable domain (missing parts from reference TRBV5-1 and TRBJ1-6): KAGVTQTPRYLIKTRGQQVTLSCSPISGHRSVSWYQQTPGQGLQFLFEYFSETQRNKGNFPGRFSGRQFSNSRSEMNVSTLELGDSALYLCASSAGGLSNSPLHFGNGTRLTVT.

This rearrangement joins TRBV27 to TRBJ1-2, with TRBD1 identical over 8 bases. With 7 bases clipped from V and 13 bases from J, the junction kept 14 bases outside the gene matches. This CDR3 comprises 13 residues. Germline V gene sequence: CDR1 MNHEY, CDR2 SMNVEV (reference sequence). The CDR3 nucleotides read TGTGCCAGCACCAATATTGAGGGACAGGCCCTCACCTTC. Translation: CASTNIEGQALTF.

V is TRBV7-2 and J is TRBJ2-3; the D gene is possibly TRBD1 (6 bases). This CDR3 is built from 16 residues. Germline-derived CDR1 and CDR2 are SGHTA and FQGNSA. Trimming shortened V by 5 bases and J by 6 bases, and 21 bases separated the two germline ends. The CDR3, as DNA: TGTGCCAGCAGCCCACCGGGACACATCGCAGCGGATACGCAGTATTTT. It encodes CASSPPGHIAADTQYF. The whole variable domain, remainder taken from reference TRBV7-2 and TRBJ2-3, is GAGVSQSPSNKVTEKGKDVELRCDPISGHTALYWYRQSLGQGLEFLIYFQGNSAPDKSGLPSDRFSAERTGGSVSTLTIQRTQQEDSAVYLCASSPPGHIAADTQYFGPGTRLTVL.

In this sample, this clone turned up once. The chain has TRBV5-1 and TRBJ1-5, with TRBD1 as a possible D gene (5 bases). The CDR3 is 16 residues long. The V end lost 0 bases, the J end lost 7 bases, and 17 bases lay between the germline ends. Germline V gives CDR1 SGHRS, CDR2 YFSETQ. CDR3 protein: CASSLVAGGAGQPQHF. The CDR3 nucleotides read TGCGCCAGCAGCTTGGTAGCGGGAGGGGCTGGGCAGCCCCAGCATTTT.

V is TRBV6-5 and J is TRBJ2-1; D may be TRBD2 (6 bases). Germline V CDR1 and CDR2: MNHEY, SVGAGI. Trimming cost V 5 bases and J 2 bases, with 10 bases left between them. The CDR3 sequence is 14 residues long. CDR3 in amino acids: CASSPRTTYNEQFF. The CDR3 DNA sequence: TGTGCCAGCAGTCCCCGGACTACCTACAATGAGCAGTTCTTC.

CDR3 loop: CASHARGRQAFF. The CDR3 DNA reads as TGTGCCAGCCATGCCCGGGGGAGACAAGCTTTCTTT. The chain employs TRBV5-6 and TRBJ1-1; weak D call: TRBD1 (5 bases). CDR1 and CDR2 from the germline V gene are SGHDT and YYEEEE. The CDR3 consists of 12 residues. The V gene lost 7 bases and the J gene lost 9 bases, with 16 bases spanning the gap.

The chain uses TRBV5-4 and TRBJ1-1; 8 bases are shared with TRBD1. There are 15 residues in the CDR3. V dropped 1 base and J dropped 0; count of bases not matched to a gene: 2. Per germline, CDR1 SGHNT and CDR2 YYREEE (reference sequence). CDR3 nucleotides: TGTGCCAGCAGCTTGAGACAGGGGATGAACACTGAAGCTTTCTTT. Encoded protein: CASSLRQGMNTEAFF.

The V and J genes are TRBV5-6 and TRBJ1-5; TRBD1 might be the D (6 bases). This CDR3 spans 17 amino acids. V dropped 10 bases and J dropped 0 bases, with 23 bases sitting between them. Germline V gene data show CDR1 as SGHDT and CDR2 as YYEEEE. The CDR3 nucleotides are TGTGCCCTTATCCATCAGTCAGGGGATGATAGCAATCAGCCCCAGCATTTT. The encoded protein is CALIHQSGDDSNQPQHF.

The chain couples TRBV18 to TRBJ2-3, with TRBD2 matching 8 bases. V gave up 4 bases and J gave up 2 bases; unmatched junction bases: 8. This CDR3 comprises 16 residues. The germline gives CDR1 KGHSH, CDR2 LQKENI. The CDR3 here is CASSQTSGGATDTQYF. CDR3 coding DNA: TGTGCCAGCTCACAAACTAGCGGAGGAGCCACAGATACGCAGTATTTT.

This clone was seen a handful of times. The chain combines TRBV7-3 with TRBJ2-7; D possibly corresponds to TRBD2 (5 bases). The CDR3 totals 13 residues. Germline V gene lookup returns CDR1 SGHTA and CDR2 FQGTGA. Trimming stripped 0 bases from V and 11 bases from J, with 14 bases between. CDR3 region: CASSLTGSQTKYF. The CDR3 DNA reads TGTGCCAGCAGCTTAACCGGGTCGCAGACTAAGTACTTC.

This chain joins TRBV6-5 and TRBJ2-7; the D is unclear. Looked up from germline, CDR1 is MNHEY and CDR2 is SVGAGI. The V end was cut by 2 bases, the J end by 7 bases, with 9 bases between. The length of the CDR3 is 12 residues. The CDR3 sequence is CASSYGLREQYF. CDR3 coding DNA: TGTGCCAGCAGTTACGGGCTCAGGGAGCAGTACTTC.

The V call is TRBV19, the J call TRBJ2-3, with TRBD1 matching 8 bases. V dropped 7 bases and J dropped 2; count of bases not matched to a gene: 2. The germline V gene has CDR1 LNHDA and CDR2 SQIVND (reference sequence). The CDR3 contains 13 residues. The CDR3 nucleotides read TGTGCCAGTAACAGGGGGGACACAGATACGCAGTATTTT. This encodes CASNRGDTDTQYF.

This rearrangement joins TRBV21-1 to TRBJ1-1; the table names TRBD1, a call not compared with the DNA. TRBV21-1 is a known pseudogene. The CDR3 length is 15 residues. DNA of the CDR3: TGTGCCAGCAGCACCAGGACAGGGGTGAACACTGAAGCTTTCTTT. It is translated as CASSTRTGVNTEAFF.

The gene calls are TRBV2 and TRBJ2-5, with 9 bases identical to TRBD2. This CDR3 is 15 amino acids long. Germline CDR1 reads SNHLY; CDR2 reads FYNNEI. Trimming removed 4 bases from V and 7 bases from J; junction bases left unmatched: 10. The CDR3 reads CASSGTSVGRGTQYF. CDR3 sequence (DNA): TGTGCCAGCAGTGGGACTAGCGTAGGGAGGGGGACCCAGTACTTC.